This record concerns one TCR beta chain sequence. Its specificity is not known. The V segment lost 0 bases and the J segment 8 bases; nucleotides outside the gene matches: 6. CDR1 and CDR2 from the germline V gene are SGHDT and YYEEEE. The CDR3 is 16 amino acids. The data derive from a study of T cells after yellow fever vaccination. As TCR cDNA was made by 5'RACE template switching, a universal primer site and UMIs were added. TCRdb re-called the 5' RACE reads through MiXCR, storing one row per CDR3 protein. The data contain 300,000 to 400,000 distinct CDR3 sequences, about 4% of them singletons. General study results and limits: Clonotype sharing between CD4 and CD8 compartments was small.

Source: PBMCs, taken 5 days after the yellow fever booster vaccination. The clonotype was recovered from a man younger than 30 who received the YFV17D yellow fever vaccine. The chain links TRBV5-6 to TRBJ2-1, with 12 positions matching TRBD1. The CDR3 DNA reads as TGTGCCAGCAGCTTGGGGGGACAGGGGGCAGGGTATGAGCAGTTCTTC. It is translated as CASSLGGQGAGYEQFF.